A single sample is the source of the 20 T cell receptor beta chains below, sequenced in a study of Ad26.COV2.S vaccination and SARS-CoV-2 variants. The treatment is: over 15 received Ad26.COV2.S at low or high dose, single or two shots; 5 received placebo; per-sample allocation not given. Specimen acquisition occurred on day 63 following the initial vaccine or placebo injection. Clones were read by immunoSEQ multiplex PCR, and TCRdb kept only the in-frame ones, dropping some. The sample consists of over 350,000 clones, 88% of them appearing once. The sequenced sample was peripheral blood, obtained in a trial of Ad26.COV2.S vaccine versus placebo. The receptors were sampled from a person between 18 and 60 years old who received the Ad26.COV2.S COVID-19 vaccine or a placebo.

Here the CDR3 reads CASSETVGASDTQYF. CDR3 nucleotides: TGCGCCAGCAGTGAGACGGTTGGGGCTTCAGATACGCAGTATTTT. The V call is TRBV10-1, the J call TRBJ2-3, with D perhaps TRBD1 (5 bases). The V gene's germline CDR1 is WNHNN and CDR2 SYGVQD (reference sequence). Trimming took off 2 bases at V and 4 bases at J, with 13 bases between the two ends. The CDR3 covers 15 residues.

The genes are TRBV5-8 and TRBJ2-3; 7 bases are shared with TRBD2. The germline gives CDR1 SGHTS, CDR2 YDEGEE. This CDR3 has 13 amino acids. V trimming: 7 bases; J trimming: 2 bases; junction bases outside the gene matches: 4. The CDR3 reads CASQRDATDTQYF. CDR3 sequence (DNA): TGTGCCAGCCAGCGGGACGCCACAGATACGCAGTATTTT.

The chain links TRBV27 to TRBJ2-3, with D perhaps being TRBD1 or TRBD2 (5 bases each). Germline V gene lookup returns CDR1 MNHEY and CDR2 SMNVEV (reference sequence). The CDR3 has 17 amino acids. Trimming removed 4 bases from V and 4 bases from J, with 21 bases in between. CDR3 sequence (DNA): TGTGCCAGCAGTTCCTGGACGGGGACGTCGGTGGCAGATACGCAGTATTTT. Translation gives CASSSWTGTSVADTQYF.

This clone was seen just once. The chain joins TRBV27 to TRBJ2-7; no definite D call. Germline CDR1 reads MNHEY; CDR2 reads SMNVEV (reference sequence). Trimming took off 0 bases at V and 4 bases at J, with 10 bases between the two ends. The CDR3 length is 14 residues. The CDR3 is CASSLSPSWYEQYF. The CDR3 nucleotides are TGTGCCAGCAGTTTATCCCCCTCATGGTACGAGCAGTACTTC.

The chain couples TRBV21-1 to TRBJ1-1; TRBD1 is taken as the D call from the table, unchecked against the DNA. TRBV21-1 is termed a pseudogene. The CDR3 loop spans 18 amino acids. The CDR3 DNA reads TGTGCCAGCAGCAAAGCTCCAGGGGGTGTAGGACGGAACACTGAAGCTTTCTTT. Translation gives CASSKAPGGVGRNTEAFF.

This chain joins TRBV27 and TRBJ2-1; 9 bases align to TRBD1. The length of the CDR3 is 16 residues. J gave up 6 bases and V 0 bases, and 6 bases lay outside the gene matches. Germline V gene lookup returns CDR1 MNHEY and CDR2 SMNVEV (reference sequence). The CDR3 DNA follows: TGTGCCAGCAGTTTATCGGGACAGGGCAGGGCCAATGAGCAGTTCTTC. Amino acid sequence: CASSLSGQGRANEQFF.

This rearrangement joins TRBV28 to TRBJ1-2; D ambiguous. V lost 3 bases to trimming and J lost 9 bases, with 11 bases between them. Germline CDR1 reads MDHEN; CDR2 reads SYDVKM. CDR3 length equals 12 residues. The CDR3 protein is CASSFGSTSYTF. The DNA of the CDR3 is TGTGCCAGCAGTTTTGGGTCCACGAGCTACACCTTC.

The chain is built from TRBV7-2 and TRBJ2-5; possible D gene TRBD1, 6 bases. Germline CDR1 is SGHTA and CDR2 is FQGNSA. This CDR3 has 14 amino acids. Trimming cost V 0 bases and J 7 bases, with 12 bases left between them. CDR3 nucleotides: TGTGCCAGCAGCTTAGCGGACAGCCTTGGGACCCAGTACTTC. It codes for CASSLADSLGTQYF.

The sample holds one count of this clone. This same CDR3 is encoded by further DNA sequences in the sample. The CDR3 sequence: CSVTGRLNTEAFF. The CDR3 DNA sequence: TGCAGCGTCACGGGACGGTTGAACACTGAAGCTTTCTTT. The chain combines TRBV29-1 with TRBJ1-1, with D possibly matching TRBD1 (5 bases). V lost 6 bases to trimming and J lost 0 bases, with 11 bases between them. This CDR3 contains 13 residues. Looked up from germline, CDR1 is SQVTM and CDR2 is ANQGSEA.

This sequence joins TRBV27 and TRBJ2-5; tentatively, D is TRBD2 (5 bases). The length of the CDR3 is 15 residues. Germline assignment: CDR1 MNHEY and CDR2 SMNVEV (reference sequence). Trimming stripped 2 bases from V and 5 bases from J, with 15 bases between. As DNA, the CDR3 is TGTGCCAGCAGTTTAACGTCAGGCGGGTGGGAGACCCAGTACTTC. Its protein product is CASSLTSGGWETQYF.

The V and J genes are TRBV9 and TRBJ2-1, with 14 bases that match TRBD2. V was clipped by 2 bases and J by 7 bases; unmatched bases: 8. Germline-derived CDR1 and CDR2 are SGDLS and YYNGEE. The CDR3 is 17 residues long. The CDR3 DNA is TGTGCCAGCAGCGTGACTAGCGGGGGGGCGCTTCGGAATGAGCAGTTCTTC. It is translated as CASSVTSGGALRNEQFF.

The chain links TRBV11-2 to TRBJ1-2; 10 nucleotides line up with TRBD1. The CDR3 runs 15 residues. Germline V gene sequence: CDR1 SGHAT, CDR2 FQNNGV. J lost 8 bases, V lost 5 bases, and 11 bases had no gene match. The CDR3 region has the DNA TGTGCCAGCAGCCCTCTGCGGGACAGGGGTTTGGGCTACACCTTC. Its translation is CASSPLRDRGLGYTF.

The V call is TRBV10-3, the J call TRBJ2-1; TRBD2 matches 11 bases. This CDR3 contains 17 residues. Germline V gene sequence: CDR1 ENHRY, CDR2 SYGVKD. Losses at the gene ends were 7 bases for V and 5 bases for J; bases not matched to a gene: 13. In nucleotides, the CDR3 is TGTGCCATCAATCGAGTAGCGGGGGGGCTCAAGGACAATGAGCAGTTCTTC. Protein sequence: CAINRVAGGLKDNEQFF.

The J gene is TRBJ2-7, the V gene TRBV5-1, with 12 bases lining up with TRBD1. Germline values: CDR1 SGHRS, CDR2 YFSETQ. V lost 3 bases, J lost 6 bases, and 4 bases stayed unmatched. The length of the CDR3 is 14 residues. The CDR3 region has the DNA TGCGCCAGCAGCTCGGGACAGGGGGCTGGCGAGCAGTACTTC. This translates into CASSSGQGAGEQYF.

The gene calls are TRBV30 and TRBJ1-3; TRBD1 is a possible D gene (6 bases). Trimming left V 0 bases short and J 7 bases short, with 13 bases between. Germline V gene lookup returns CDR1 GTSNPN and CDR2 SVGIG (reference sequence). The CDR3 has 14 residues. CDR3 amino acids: CAWSVSGQLNTIYF. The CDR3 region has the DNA TGTGCCTGGAGTGTATCCGGACAGTTGAACACCATATATTTT.

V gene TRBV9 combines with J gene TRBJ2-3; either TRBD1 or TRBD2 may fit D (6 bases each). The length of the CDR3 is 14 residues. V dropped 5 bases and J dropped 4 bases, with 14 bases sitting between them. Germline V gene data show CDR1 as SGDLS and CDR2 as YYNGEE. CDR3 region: CASRGKGGADTQYF. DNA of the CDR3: TGTGCCAGCAGGGGGAAGGGGGGCGCAGATACGCAGTATTTT.

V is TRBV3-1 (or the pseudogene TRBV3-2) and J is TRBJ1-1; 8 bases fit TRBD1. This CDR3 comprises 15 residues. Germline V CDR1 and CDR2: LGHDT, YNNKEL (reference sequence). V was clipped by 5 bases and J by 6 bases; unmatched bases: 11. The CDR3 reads CASSKSRGLGAEAFF. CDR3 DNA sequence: TGTGCCAGCAGCAAATCCAGGGGGCTTGGAGCTGAAGCTTTCTTT.

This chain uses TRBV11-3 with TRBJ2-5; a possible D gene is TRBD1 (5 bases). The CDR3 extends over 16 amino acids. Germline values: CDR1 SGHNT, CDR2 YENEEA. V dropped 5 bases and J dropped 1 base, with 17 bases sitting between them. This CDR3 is CASSPTTQGAQETQYF. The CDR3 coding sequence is TGTGCCAGCAGCCCAACAACGCAGGGTGCCCAAGAGACCCAGTACTTC.

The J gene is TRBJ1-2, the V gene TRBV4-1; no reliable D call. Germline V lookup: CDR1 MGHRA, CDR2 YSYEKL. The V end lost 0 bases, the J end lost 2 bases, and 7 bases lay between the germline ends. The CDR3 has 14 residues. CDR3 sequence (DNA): TGCGCCAGCAGCCAAGATTGGGGAAACTATGGCTACACCTTC. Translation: CASSQDWGNYGYTF.

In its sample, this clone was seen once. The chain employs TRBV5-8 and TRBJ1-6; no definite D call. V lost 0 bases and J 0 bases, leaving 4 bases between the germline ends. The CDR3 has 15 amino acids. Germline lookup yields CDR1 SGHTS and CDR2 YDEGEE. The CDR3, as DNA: TGTGCCAGCAGCTTGGGGAGCTCCTATAATTCACCCCTCCACTTT. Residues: CASSLGSSYNSPLHF.